The sample holds one count of the clone carrying this T cell receptor beta chain. Its specificity is not known. Sequence at one end of the junction differs from germline and may be a read error. The sample comes from a study of cytomegalovirus exposure and HLA in healthy donors. Turning to the study itself: In terms of ancestry, the Caucasian-associated cluster contained roughly 81% of the approximately 400 genotyped donors.

From germline, CDR1 is SEHNR and CDR2 FQNEAQ (reference sequence). CDR3 length: 15 residues. Points from the study as a whole: Among the CMV-associated chains, three were confirmed in vitro as specific for CMV antigens. Being productive about 87% or about 30% of the time was typical of most TCR beta V segments in an earlier analysis. Follow-up analysis seemed to connect common viral pathogens with several of the most significant clusters identified.

The PCR made use of 60 Vbeta and 13 Jbeta primers. TCRdb keeps only in-frame clones here, not all; method: immunoSEQ multiplex PCR. The table records approximately 220,000 clones, around 80% of them present only once. The rearrangement uses TRBV7-9 and TRBJ2-7; TRBD1 is a possible D gene (9 bases). This receptor was identified in a man aged 25-45 years in good health and CMV-seronegative. Sequenced: PBMCs. CDR3 sequence: CSSSLAGTGFYEQYF. In DNA, the CDR3 is TGTTCCAGCAGCTTAGCGGGGACAGGGTTCTACGAGCAGTACTTC.